Listed here are 4 T cell receptor beta chains from one sample, sequenced in a study of T cell clones after liver transplantation. Profiled with immunoSEQ multiplex PCR; TCRdb holds only in-frame clones, not every one. The data hold under 7,000 clones, with under 75% observed a single time. Specimen: CD8+ T cells from blood, collected before liver transplant. These receptors were collected from a human donor who received a liver transplant.

The chain uses TRBV5-8 and TRBJ1-1; D not resolved. Looked up from germline, CDR1 is SGHTS and CDR2 is YDEGEE. This CDR3 spans 14 amino acids. Trimming shortened V by 1 base and J by 4 bases, and 11 bases separated the two germline ends. For the CDR3, the DNA is TGTGCCAGCAGCTTGAGGCTTTCCACCACTGAAGCTTTCTTT. This sequence encodes CASSLRLSTTEAFF. The variable domain in full, completed from reference TRBV5-8 and TRBJ1-1, reads EAGVTQSPTHLIKTRGQQATLRCSPISGHTSVYWYQQALGLGLQFLLWYDEGEERNRGNFPPRFSGRQFPNYSSELNVNALELEDSALYLCASSLRLSTTEAFFGQGTRLTVV.

This clone was observed a single time. Other DNA sequences in this sample translate to the same CDR3. The V and J genes are TRBV28 and TRBJ1-6; 7 bases align to TRBD1. CDR1 and CDR2 (germline): MDHEN, SYDVKM. V trimming: 2 bases; J trimming: 4 bases; junction bases outside the gene matches: 5. The CDR3 sequence is 16 residues long. DNA for the CDR3: TGTGCCAGCAGTTTACAGACAGGGCGGTATAATTCACCCCTCCACTTT. Protein: CASSLQTGRYNSPLHF.

By its share, this clone is medium-sized (0.01 to 0.1%). The chain has TRBV9 and TRBJ2-1; a weak D match, TRBD2 (5 bases). Germline CDR1 and CDR2: SGDLS and YYNGEE. V shed 3 bases and J shed 2 bases, with 6 bases lying between them. The CDR3 is made up of 13 amino acids. The CDR3 DNA follows: TGTGCCAGCAGCGCCGGGACCTACAATGAGCAGTTCTTC. Protein product: CASSAGTYNEQFF.

The gene calls are TRBV4-3 and TRBJ2-3, with a possible D match to TRBD2 (6 bases). Trimming shortened V by 3 bases and J by 0 bases, and 22 bases separated the two germline ends. This CDR3 has 19 residues. Looked up from germline, CDR1 is LGHNA and CDR2 is YSLEER. The CDR3 is CASSHLVPGLESSTDTQYF. CDR3 bases: TGCGCCAGCAGCCATCTGGTCCCGGGACTTGAATCTAGCACAGATACGCAGTATTTT.